This T cell receptor beta chain emerged from a study of T cell responses to AZD1222 COVID-19 vaccine (dated by TCRdb to about 2021). Study-level background: A total of 233 trial participants underwent TCR sequencing, of whom about 210 had received two doses of AZD1222 and about 26 had received two doses of the MenACWY control vaccine. Trial participants were enrolled by age into subgroups of 18-55, 56-69 and 70-plus years, and roughly 160, 29 and 62 TCR-sequenced participants, respectively, were included in these subgroups.

Paper-wide results and their limitations: The whole spike protein was spanned by vaccine-associated CD4 TCRs, and dominant responses were seen in regions 160-218 and 743-854. Only a handful of AZD1222 recipients were SARS-CoV-2 seropositive at baseline, limiting conclusions about previously exposed vaccinees. No day 14 peak-response samples were available, so repertoires were characterized only after the peak T cell response. After two AZD1222 doses, both the breadth and the depth of spike-specific TCRs were significantly higher than at day 0 and than in MenACWY recipients. Participants were mostly white British and included more females than males, and it was suggested by the authors that clonal diversity may have been underestimated. In the small 56-69-year group, the increase in depth fell short of significance, most likely because of low power. Reportedly, almost half of the unique spike-specific TCRs recognized epitopes lying outside the regions that are mutated in the B.1.351 and B.1.1.7 variants.

The CDR3 regions of human TCRbeta chains were subjected to immunosequencing. Turning to the authors' computational methods: TCRs in the repertoires were matched against a reference library of SARS-CoV-2-specific TCRs that had been generated with the MIRA antigen-specificity platform. Breadth was defined as the fraction of unique TCRs that were SARS-CoV-2-associated. Depth was defined as the fraction of total T cells that were SARS-CoV-2-associated. Using the MIRA data, each spike-specific TCR was mapped to the spike region that the TCR reacts to and placed in a CD4 or CD8 class. Log10-transformed breadth and depth values were compared by one-way ANOVA with Sidak's multiple comparisons tests. Drawn from immuneACCESS, this table holds only the in-frame rearrangements with V and J called that TCRdb kept. Clones are partly lost; checked studies trace under half to an unresolved V gene and leave the rest unexplained. Clonal size and the V and J genes are those of that table, whereas D and trimming came from the DNA. In this sample the table shows approximately 80,000 clones, approximately 85% of which occur a single time. More than 9% of the sample is taken by the ten largest.

This clone was picked up a small number of times. Its antigen target is currently unknown. Nothing much larger sits one base from this clone, and base qualities are not available. From its cysteine to its phenylalanine, the CDR3 spans 15 amino acids. Solely the CDR3 DNA is kept, with 45 bases framed from the first base. Trimming takes 3 bases from V and 2 bases from J, and the germline ends sit 14 bases apart. According to the germline V gene, CDR1 reads SGHDT and CDR2 reads YYEEEE. Sample time point, as interpreted from the label and publication: about 28 days (+/-7) after the second vaccine dose. AZD1222 recipients given second doses at about 4 weeks or at about 12 weeks were pooled, since spike-specific TCR depth and breadth were not found to differ between the two schedules. Vaccinee samples came from UK trials COV001 and COV002, including a single-blind randomized controlled phase 2/3 trial of AZD1222 (ChAdOx1 nCoV-19) in healthy adults. For TCRbeta chain sequencing, PBMC samples were collected from trial participants at day 0 and at day 28 after the second dose.

The material sequenced was peripheral blood, taken 28 days after the second AZD1222 dose. The V and J segments used are TRBV5-6 and TRBJ1-2; tentative D gene TRBD1, with 6 bases matching. The source of this sequence is an adult who received the AZD1222 COVID-19 vaccine. The DNA reads as follows: TGTGCCAGCAGCTGGGGGGCACGAGGGAACTATGGCTACACCTTC. Its translation reads: CASSWGARGNYGYTF.